This T cell receptor (beta chain) was sequenced in a study of T cells in Graves' hyperthyroidism and ophthalmopathy. Findings of the study overall: Median prediction lead before ophthalmopathy onset was 6.5 months with the model. Blood samples included most of the expanded thyroid clonotypes exceeding 0.001.

Germline trimming cut 4 bases from V and 0 bases from J; bases unmatched to any gene: 0. Germline loops: CDR1 DFQATT, CDR2 SNEGSKA (reference sequence). The length of the CDR3 is 12 residues. Amplified TCR beta CDR3 regions derived from RNA transcripts. Carried out on the TCR CDR3, a first-round RT-PCR used the HTBI primer set. TCRdb used MiXCR to reprocess the multiplex PCR reads, holding one entry per CDR3 protein. The sample lists 300,000 to 450,000 distinct CDR3 sequences; approximately 15% were seen once. The table lists this clonotype with a few counts. Antigen unknown. Patients were excluded because of uncontrolled infection, other autoimmune disease, pregnancy or lactation. This sample holds PBMCs from approximately 9 ml fresh peripheral blood.

This TCR was recovered from a woman in her sixties with Graves' hyperthyroidism. Sequencing was done on a sample of blood. The V gene is TRBV20-1, the J gene TRBJ2-7; 7 bases line up with TRBD2. The CDR3 spells CSAIAGSYEQYF. Here the CDR3 DNA reads TGCAGTGCTATAGCGGGCTCCTACGAGCAGTACTTC.